This TCR beta chain was captured in a study of blood T cells in healthy people across ages (dated by TCRdb to between 2014 and 2017). Context from the whole study: In model experiments, template switching captured about one uniquely barcoded TCR beta cDNA molecule for every two T cells. The donors were split into four age groups: young (average about 15 years), middle-aged (roughly 39), aged (about 56) and long-lived (roughly 88). Using the same blood draw, the study looked at two additional independent replicas of 1 million unique cDNA reads for two donors, one aged 18 to 29 and the other aged 80 or older. To track age-related changes in TCR beta repertoire diversity, the study relied on deep sequencing normalized with unique cDNA molecular identifiers. To avoid experimental bias, donors of different ages were randomly spread across the sequencing lanes. Beyond this particular receptor, the publication reports: The percentage of naive T cells measured by flow cytometry correlated strongly with observed TCR beta diversity. Observed TCR beta diversity per million T cells fell roughly linearly with age, and a significant reduction was already apparent by age around 39. The long-lived group showed more naive CD4+ T cells, fewer expanded clones and increased TCR diversity than the aged group, suggesting age selection. Because donor CMV infection status was unknown, age-related changes in expanded clonotypes were potentially confounded. Conclusive comparison of naive and antigen-experienced compartments was prevented by the profiling of bulk unsorted PBMCs. Estimates of total diversity based on one million sequenced T cells were considered lower bounds and underestimates.

Donors were roughly 40 systemically healthy Caucasian individuals from Russia aged roughly 6 to 90 years. Each donor gave 9 to 10 milliliters of peripheral blood, collected into EDTA-treated Vacutainer tubes. Ficoll-Paque density-gradient centrifugation was used to isolate PBMCs, with at least 7 million obtained per sample. Total RNA, at least 6 micrograms per sample, was extracted from PBMCs with Trizol reagent. Naive CD45RAhigh/CD27high T cell percentages were measured by flow cytometry on a PBMC aliquot from every donor. Comments on this clonotype: There is no known antigen for this receptor. Base quality data are lacking; no much larger clone is found one base away.

CDR1 is given as MNHNY and CDR2 as SVGAGI, both from the germline V gene (reference sequence). The CDR3 starts with the cysteine, ends with the phenylalanine, and has 14 residues. Of all the DNA, just the CDR3 is kept, 42 bases in frame from base 1. The junction shows trimming of 4 bases on V and 0 bases on J, plus 9 bases between the germline ends. Library method: 5' RACE. TCRdb records Illumina HiSeq 2500 as the sequencer. A second roughly 7 to 11 cycle PCR used a sample-barcoded 5' primer and a J-beta primer mix. A template-switch 5' adaptor carrying 12 random nucleotides introduced a unique molecular identifier onto each TCR beta cDNA molecule. Each sample yielded at least 2.5 million CDR3-containing paired-end reads. All of the RNA was converted into first-strand cDNA using the Mint cDNA synthesis kit, with a TRBC-specific oligonucleotide serving as the primer. Following uracil-DNA glycosylase treatment, a first 18-cycle PCR with universal primers M1SS and BC2_uni_R was performed on all cDNA. Under the source paper's analysis protocol: Each sample was normalized by randomly selecting 1 million high-quality reads, each carrying a distinct molecular identifier. Reads with shared molecular identifiers were discarded instead of being binned into consensus sequences. CDR3 identification, clonotype clustering and error correction used MiTCR with a Q25 quality threshold and the strictest error-elimination algorithm. A nonparametric unseen species model with Euler transformation was used to estimate a lower bound on total TCR beta diversity. TCRdb ran its own pipeline on the public reads, namely fastp trimming at Q25 and MiXCR clone calling, and kept in-frame beta chains. When rows share a CDR3 protein, they turn into one entry using the most common DNA and genes. The V and J calls follow TCRdb's processing rather than the paper's. The sample includes around 1,600,000 distinct CDR3 sequences, with around 40% observed a single time. The ten largest clones take up about 4.1% of the sample.

The rearranged chain carries TRBV6-6 and TRBJ1-2; the D gene cannot be resolved reliably. The clonotype comes from a woman between 18 and 29 years old in good health. The sequenced material came from blood. The CDR3 has the sequence CASSWEGANYGYTF. The base sequence is TGTGCCAGCAGTTGGGAAGGAGCTAACTATGGCTACACCTTC.